The T cell receptor (beta chain) described here comes from a study of Ad26.COV2.S vaccination and SARS-CoV-2 variants. Study-wide background: Dosing was one shot or two shots 56 days apart. Overall study results and limits: After vaccination, substantial breadth of spike-specific CD8+ and CD4+ responses was reported.

Germline V gene lookup returns CDR1 SEHNR and CDR2 FQNEAQ (reference sequence). With V trimmed by 5 bases and J by 3 bases, 11 bases remained unmatched. This CDR3 region has 16 residues. TCRdb's copy holds only in-frame clones and misses some; the assay was immunoSEQ multiplex PCR. This repertoire shows 300,000 to 400,000 clones, less than 90% found once; its top ten account for 6.4%. Treatment: some 20 received Ad26.COV2.S at low or high dose, single or two shots; about 5 received placebo; per-sample allocation not given. The samples date from day 63 after the first vaccine or placebo injection. For this clone: Its specificity is not known.

This receptor was obtained from a person between 18 and 60 years old who received the Ad26.COV2.S COVID-19 vaccine or a placebo. The material was peripheral blood, obtained in a trial of Ad26.COV2.S vaccine versus placebo. The chain recombines TRBV7-9 with TRBJ2-7, with 9 nucleotides matching TRBD2. The CDR3 DNA follows: TGTGCCAGCAGCGGGGACCGGACTAGCGAGCACTACGAGCAGTACTTC. Its translation: CASSGDRTSEHYEQYF.